This passage covers 19 T cell receptor beta chains from one sample sequenced in a study of CD8 T cell repertoires and HIV-1 epitope variants. Their recognized antigens are unknown. Data came from immunoSEQ multiplex PCR; TCRdb stores just in-frame clones and leaves some out. The sample lists some 5,000 clones, over 60% seen once, with 44% in the top ten. The sequencing sample was made of cultured CD8+ T cells derived from PBMCs. The origin of the receptors is a male donor with HIV.

This clone was detected once. The rearrangement joins TRBV7-9 to TRBJ2-3; maybe TRBD2 (6 bases). V dropped 6 bases and J dropped 2 bases, with 9 bases sitting between them. The CDR3 sequence is 13 residues long. Germline assignment: CDR1 SEHNR and CDR2 FQNEAQ (reference sequence). CDR3 DNA sequence: TGTGCCAGCAGTCGGGAGCTCACAGATACGCAGTATTTT. It is translated as CASSRELTDTQYF.

This sequence joins TRBV28 and TRBJ2-1, with D maybe TRBD2 (7 bases). The CDR3 has 15 amino acids. Per germline, CDR1 MDHEN and CDR2 SYDVKM. The germline V and J ends were trimmed by 3 bases and 4 bases, with 13 bases remaining between them. The CDR3: CASSFEGGLYNEQFF. In nucleotides, the CDR3 is TGTGCCAGCAGTTTCGAGGGGGGGCTTTACAATGAGCAGTTCTTC.

V gene TRBV11-2 combines with J gene TRBJ1-2, with 9 bases fitting TRBD1. The CDR3 extends over 14 amino acids. The ends lost 4 bases at V and 2 bases at J; junction bases unmatched: 2. Germline assignment: CDR1 SGHAT and CDR2 FQNNGV. CDR3 protein: CASSSTGGNYGYTF. The CDR3, as DNA: TGTGCCAGCAGCTCCACAGGGGGCAACTATGGCTACACCTTC. The full variable domain, rest sourced from reference TRBV11-2 and TRBJ1-2, is EAGVAQSPRYKIIEKRQSVAFWCNPISGHATLYWYQQILGQGPKLLIQFQNNGVVDDSQLPKDRFSAERLKGVDSTLKIQPAKLEDSAVYLCASSSTGGNYGYTFGSGTRLTVV.

This clone was seen only once. The chain recombines TRBV6-5 with TRBJ2-1; 9 bases map to TRBD2. The CDR3 consists of 16 residues. Looked up from germline, CDR1 is MNHEY and CDR2 is SVGAGI. Trimming cost V 0 bases and J 5 bases; bases outside gene matches: 5. In nucleotides, the CDR3 is TGTGCCAGCAGTTACTCCCCTAGCGGGGAGAACAATGAGCAGTTCTTC. This encodes CASSYSPSGENNEQFF.

V is TRBV2 and J is TRBJ2-7; D uncertain. CDR1 is SNHLY and CDR2 is FYNNEI in the germline V gene. The ends were cut back, 5 bases at V and 2 bases at J, with 13 bases in the middle. The CDR3 length is 14 residues. Written as DNA, the CDR3 is TGTGCCAGCAGTTCAGATGTCTCGGCCTACGAGCAGTACTTC. Amino acid sequence: CASSSDVSAYEQYF.

The chain couples TRBV5-4 to TRBJ1-4, with D hard to call. CDR3 size: 13 residues. The germline V gene encodes CDR1 SGHNT and CDR2 YYREEE (reference sequence). The germline V and J ends were trimmed by 2 bases and 7 bases, with 9 bases remaining between them. CDR3 in amino acids: CASSFGEGEKLFF. DNA of the CDR3: TGTGCCAGCAGCTTTGGTGAGGGTGAAAAACTGTTTTTT.

This sequence joins TRBV7-8 and TRBJ2-1; 8 nucleotides agree with TRBD2. The germline CDR1 and CDR2 sequences are SGHVS and FQNEAQ. This CDR3 region has 15 residues. The J segment lost 3 bases and the V segment lost 6 bases, leaving 7 bases of the junction unmatched. The CDR3 DNA follows: TGTGCCAGCAGGTTGAGCGGGAGCCTCTACAATGAGCAGTTCTTC. Its protein product is CASRLSGSLYNEQFF.

This chain joins TRBV5-4 and TRBJ2-5; either TRBD1 or TRBD2 may supply D (5 bases each). Germline-derived CDR1 and CDR2 are SGHNT and YYREEE (reference sequence). The CDR3 length is 14 residues. V shed 5 bases and J shed 11 bases, with 22 bases lying between them. CDR3 amino acids: CASSPNRDAPEQYF. CDR3 in DNA: TGTGCCAGCAGTCCAAACCGGGACGCTCCGGAGCAGTACTTC.

Only a few counts were recorded for this clone. The rearrangement links TRBV27 to TRBJ2-1; no definite D call. Germline V gene sequence: CDR1 MNHEY, CDR2 SMNVEV (reference sequence). V dropped 2 bases and J dropped 2 bases, with 10 bases sitting between them. The CDR3 runs 15 residues. CDR3 sequence: CASSLLENPYNEQFF. CDR3 in DNA: TGTGCCAGCAGTTTACTGGAGAACCCCTACAATGAGCAGTTCTTC.

This chain joins TRBV2 and TRBJ2-2, with 9 bases lining up with TRBD2. The CDR3 length is 14 residues. Germline V gives CDR1 SNHLY, CDR2 FYNNEI. V shed 5 bases, J shed 5 bases, and the junction held 3 bases outside the gene matches. The CDR3 region is CASSSGGSTGELFF. CDR3 in DNA: TGTGCCAGCAGTAGCGGGGGGTCGACCGGGGAGCTGTTTTTT.

V and J are TRBV5-6 and TRBJ2-1; D is ambiguous. V was pared by 2 bases and J by 8 bases, with 14 bases between. This CDR3 is 14 amino acids long. Germline-derived CDR1 and CDR2 are SGHDT and YYEEEE. The chain's CDR3 is CASSFNLDGYEQFF. CDR3 coding DNA: TGTGCCAGCAGCTTTAACCTCGACGGCTATGAGCAGTTCTTC.

This chain joins TRBV28 and TRBJ2-7; D gene uncertain. V shed 1 base and J shed 4 bases, with 17 bases lying between them. CDR3 length equals 16 residues. Germline CDR1 is MDHEN and CDR2 is SYDVKM. The CDR3 loop reads CASSLLGFDHPYEQYF. DNA of the CDR3: TGTGCCAGCAGTTTATTGGGCTTCGATCACCCTTACGAGCAGTACTTC.

The chain couples TRBV14 to TRBJ2-7; TRBD1 matches at 10 bases. This CDR3 has 16 amino acids. V shed 3 bases and J 6 bases; nucleotides not matched to a gene: 11. CDR1 is SGHDN, CDR2 FVKESK, per germline. The CDR3 coding sequence is TGTGCCAGCAGCCAGAGAACCGGGACAGGGGCCTCCGAGCAGTACTTC. Its translation: CASSQRTGTGASEQYF. The complete variable domain, with remaining parts taken from reference TRBV14 and TRBJ2-7, reads EAGVTQFPSHSVIEKGQTVTLRCDPISGHDNLYWYRRVMGKEIKFLLHFVKESKQDESGMPNNRFLAERTGGTYSTLKVQPAELEDSGVYFCASSQRTGTGASEQYFGPGTRLTVT.

The gene calls are TRBV28 and TRBJ1-5, with a weak D call TRBD1 (5 bases). CDR3 length: 15 residues. Germline CDR1 MDHEN, CDR2 SYDVKM. V lost 2 bases to trimming and J lost 3 bases, with 11 bases between them. In DNA, the CDR3 is TGTGCCAGCAGTTTAATAGACAGCTTCAATCAGCCCCAGCATTTT. This gives the protein CASSLIDSFNQPQHF.

This sequence joins TRBV21-1 and TRBJ2-7; the D call of TRBD2 is as the table states it, not checked on the DNA. TRBV21-1 is a documented pseudogene. This CDR3 is built from 14 residues. Here the CDR3 DNA reads TGTGCCAGCAGCAAAGTTGCGAGCTCCTACGAGCAGTACTTC. It codes for CASSKVASSYEQYF.

The chain employs TRBV27 and TRBJ1-1; D might be TRBD1 (6 bases). Trimming took 7 bases from V and 4 from J, leaving 13 bases between them. CDR1 MNHEY and CDR2 SMNVEV come from the germline V gene (reference sequence). The CDR3 consists of 13 residues. The CDR3 nucleotides are TGTGCCAGCATCCGAGGGGGGGGCACTGAAGCTTTCTTT. This translates into CASIRGGGTEAFF.

The chain recombines TRBV4-3 with TRBJ1-1, with D unclear. Germline V lookup: CDR1 LGHNA, CDR2 YSLEER. Between the trimmed V and J ends, which lost 1 base and 0 bases, there was a span of 9 bases. This CDR3 has 15 amino acids. CDR3 loop: CASSQGIKMNTEAFF. In DNA, the CDR3 is TGCGCCAGCAGCCAAGGGATAAAGATGAACACTGAAGCTTTCTTT.

The V gene is TRBV5-8, the J gene TRBJ2-1, with a possible D match to TRBD1 (5 bases). Trimming took off 2 bases at V and 10 bases at J, with 16 bases between the two ends. The CDR3 length is 14 residues. In germline, CDR1 is SGHTS, CDR2 YDEGEE. In DNA form, the CDR3 reads TGTGCCAGCAGCTTCGGGCAGGGCCTTGGGGAGCAGTTCTTC. It encodes CASSFGQGLGEQFF.

This clone was seen just once. The V call is TRBV6-5, the J call TRBJ2-2; perhaps TRBD2 as D (7 bases). The germline V gene has CDR1 MNHEY and CDR2 SVGAGI. The CDR3 consists of 14 residues. The V and J ends lost 2 bases and 6 bases respectively, with 10 bases between them. The CDR3 protein is CASSYGGAPGELFF. CDR3 DNA: TGTGCCAGCAGTTACGGGGGGGCCCCCGGGGAGCTGTTTTTT.